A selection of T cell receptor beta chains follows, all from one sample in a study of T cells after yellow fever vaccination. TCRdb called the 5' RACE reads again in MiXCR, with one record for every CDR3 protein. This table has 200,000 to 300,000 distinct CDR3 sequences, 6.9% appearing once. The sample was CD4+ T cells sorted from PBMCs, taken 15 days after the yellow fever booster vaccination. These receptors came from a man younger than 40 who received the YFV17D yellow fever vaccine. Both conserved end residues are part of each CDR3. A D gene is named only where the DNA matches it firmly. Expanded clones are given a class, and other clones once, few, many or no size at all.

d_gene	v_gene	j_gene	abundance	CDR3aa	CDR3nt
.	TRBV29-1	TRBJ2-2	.	CSVTGGGGGELFF	TGCAGCGTCACAGGGGGGGGTGGCGGGGAGCTGTTTTTT
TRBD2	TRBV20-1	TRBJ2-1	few	CSARDSAASGSLYNEQFF	TGCAGTGCTAGAGATTCGGCGGCTAGCGGGAGTTTATACAATGAGCAGTTCTTC
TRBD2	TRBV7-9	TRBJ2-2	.	CASSFMGGSPGELFF	TGTGCCAGCAGCTTTATGGGCGGGAGTCCCGGGGAGCTGTTTTTT
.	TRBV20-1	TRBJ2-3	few	CSAFSPGTDTQYF	TGCAGTGCTTTCTCTCCTGGCACAGATACGCAGTATTTT
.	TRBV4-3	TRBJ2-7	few	CASSHHAGNSYEQYF	TGCGCCAGCAGCCACCACGCGGGTAACTCCTACGAGCAGTACTTC
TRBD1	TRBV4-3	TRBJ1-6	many	CASSQDSQGDSPLHF	TGCGCCAGCAGCCAAGATAGCCAGGGGGATTCACCCCTCCACTTT
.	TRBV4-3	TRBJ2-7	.	CASSQGASVAVPPSDEQYF	TGCGCCAGCAGCCAAGGGGCTAGTGTGGCGGTTCCCCCCTCTGACGAGCAGTACTTC
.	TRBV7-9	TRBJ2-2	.	CASSSGPMNTGELFF	TGTGCCAGCAGTTCAGGGCCGATGAACACCGGGGAGCTGTTTTTT
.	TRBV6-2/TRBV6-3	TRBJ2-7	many	CASSPLGGEQYF	TGTGCCAGCAGCCCCCTTGGGGGCGAGCAGTACTTC
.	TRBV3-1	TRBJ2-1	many	CASSLFPPQVVNPYNEQFF	TGTGCCAGCAGCCTATTTCCTCCACAGGTTGTAAACCCCTACAATGAGCAGTTCTTC
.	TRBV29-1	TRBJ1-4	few	CSVGGFNEKLFF	TGCAGCGTTGGAGGTTTTAATGAAAAACTGTTTTTT
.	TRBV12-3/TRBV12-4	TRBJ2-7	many	CASTPDSNEQYF	TGTGCCAGCACCCCTGACAGCAACGAGCAGTACTTC
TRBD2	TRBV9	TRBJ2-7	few	CASSTASGSPYF	TGTGCCAGCAGCACCGCTAGCGGGAGCCCGTACTTC
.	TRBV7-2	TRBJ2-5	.	CASSTQGGETQYF	TGTGCCAGCAGTACACAGGGCGGAGAGACCCAGTACTTC
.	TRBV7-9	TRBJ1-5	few	CASTEGAETQPQHF	TGTGCCAGCACCGAAGGGGCGGAAACTCAGCCCCAGCATTTT
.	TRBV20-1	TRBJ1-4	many	CSAIGEKLFF	TGCAGTGCTATCGGTGAAAAACTGTTTTTT
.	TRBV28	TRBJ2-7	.	CASSLSPSYEQYF	TGTGCCAGCAGTTTATCGCCCTCCTACGAGCAGTACTTC
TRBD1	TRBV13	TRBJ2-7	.	CASSSPRDRGDEQYF	TGTGCCAGCAGCTCCCCCCGGGACAGGGGCGACGAGCAGTACTTC
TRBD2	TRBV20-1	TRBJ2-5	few	CSAPGALAGEGETQYF	TGCAGTGCACCTGGGGCCTTAGCGGGAGAGGGGGAGACCCAGTACTTC
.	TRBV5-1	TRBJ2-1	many	CASSLSQGRLNEQFF	TGCGCCAGCAGCTTAAGTCAGGGACGGTTGAATGAGCAGTTCTTC
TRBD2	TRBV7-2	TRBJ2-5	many	CASSPSPGLAGGRTQYF	TGTGCCAGCAGCCCAAGCCCCGGACTAGCGGGAGGGCGAACCCAGTACTTC
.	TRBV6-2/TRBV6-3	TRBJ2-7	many	CASSSPPIPAGYEQYF	TGTGCCAGCAGTTCCCCCCCGATCCCAGCCGGCTACGAGCAGTACTTC
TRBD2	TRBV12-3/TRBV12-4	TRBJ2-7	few	CASSPGTSGGYEQYF	TGTGCCAGCAGCCCAGGGACTAGCGGGGGGTACGAGCAGTACTTC
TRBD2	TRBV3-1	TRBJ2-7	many	CASRSAGGPEEQYF	TGTGCCAGCCGTTCCGCGGGAGGGCCGGAAGAGCAGTACTTC
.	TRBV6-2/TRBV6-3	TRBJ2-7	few	CASAGFYEQYF	TGTGCCAGCGCGGGGTTTTACGAGCAGTACTTC
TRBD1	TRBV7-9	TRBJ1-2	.	CASTAGGMEGAVSGYTF	TGTGCCAGCACCGCCGGTGGAATGGAGGGGGCAGTTAGTGGCTACACCTTC
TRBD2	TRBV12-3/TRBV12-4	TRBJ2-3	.	CASNGLAGGADTQYF	TGTGCCAGCAATGGACTAGCGGGGGGCGCAGATACGCAGTATTTT
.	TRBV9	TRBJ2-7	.	CASSVEAGAHYEQYF	TGTGCCAGCAGCGTAGAGGCCGGGGCGCACTACGAGCAGTACTTC
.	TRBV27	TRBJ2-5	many	CASSPPQRREHQETQYF	TGTGCCAGCAGTCCCCCCCAACGGCGGGAACACCAAGAGACCCAGTACTTC
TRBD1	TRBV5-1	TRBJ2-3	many	CASSAGTGDWNTQYF	TGCGCCAGCAGCGCCGGGACAGGGGACTGGAATACGCAGTATTTT
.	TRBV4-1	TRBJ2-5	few	CASSQDQGLRYQETQYF	TGCGCCAGCAGCCAAGATCAGGGGTTGAGGTACCAAGAGACCCAGTACTTC
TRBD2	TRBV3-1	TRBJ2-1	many	CASSQLSGMVNEQFF	TGTGCCAGCAGCCAACTTAGCGGGATGGTGAATGAGCAGTTCTTC
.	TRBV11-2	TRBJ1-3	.	CASSFFGNTIYF	TGTGCCAGCAGCTTTTTCGGAAACACCATATATTTT
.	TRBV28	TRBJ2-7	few	CASSRRAKAYEQYF	TGTGCCAGCAGCCGACGGGCTAAGGCCTACGAGCAGTACTTC
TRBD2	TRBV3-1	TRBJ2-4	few	CASSQEGAGAASIQYF	TGTGCCAGCAGCCAAGAGGGAGCGGGAGCCGCGAGCATTCAGTACTTC